Presented here are 22 T cell receptor beta chains from one specimen sequenced in a study of CD8 T cell repertoires and HIV-1 epitope variants. These receptors have no known antigen. The table came from immunoSEQ multiplex PCR; TCRdb's copy has only in-frame clones and leaves some out. The profile shows roughly 5,800 clones, more than 55% of them singletons. Sequences were obtained from cultured CD8+ T cells derived from PBMCs. The receptors here all came from a male donor with HIV.

The CDR3 here is CASSPQGTNYNEQFF. The CDR3, as DNA: TGTGCCAGCAGCCCTCAAGGGACTAACTACAATGAGCAGTTCTTC. The rearrangement joins TRBV27 to TRBJ2-1; 7 positions match TRBD2. CDR1 and CDR2 (germline): MNHEY, SMNVEV (reference sequence). With V trimmed by 6 bases and J by 3 bases, 8 bases remained unmatched. The CDR3 runs to 15 residues.

The chain couples TRBV7-9 to TRBJ2-5; D might be TRBD2 (5 bases). V dropped 5 bases and J dropped 1 base, with 14 bases sitting between them. CDR1 and CDR2 from the germline V gene are SEHNR and FQNEAQ (reference sequence). The CDR3 is 15 amino acids. This CDR3 is CASSKPPTSQETQYF. The DNA for the CDR3 is TGTGCCAGCAGCAAGCCCCCTACTAGCCAAGAGACCCAGTACTTC.

The chain has TRBV6-5 and TRBJ2-1, with D possibly being TRBD2 (5 bases). CDR3 length: 14 amino acids. CDR1 and CDR2 (germline): MNHEY, SVGAGI. Trimming left V 0 bases short and J 8 bases short, with 11 bases between. CDR3 residues: CASSYSGPGDEQFF. In DNA form, the CDR3 reads TGTGCCAGCAGTTACTCGGGCCCCGGGGATGAGCAGTTCTTC.

The rearrangement joins TRBV27 to TRBJ2-3; 8 bases match TRBD2. CDR3 length: 16 amino acids. V shed 2 bases, J shed 9 bases, and the junction held 13 bases outside the gene matches. Per the germline V gene, CDR1 is MNHEY and CDR2 is SMNVEV (reference sequence). The CDR3 bases are TGTGCCAGCAGTTTAATAGACGGGGGGGTGGGCGAGACGCAGTATTTT. As protein: CASSLIDGGVGETQYF.

This clone appeared a few times. This chain links TRBV4-3 with TRBJ2-1, with TRBD2 matching 8 bases. The J segment lost 2 bases and the V segment lost 1 base, leaving 10 bases of the junction unmatched. The CDR3 runs to 18 residues. Germline V gene lookup returns CDR1 LGHNA and CDR2 YSLEER. For the CDR3, the DNA is TGCGCCAGCAGCCAAGCCCAGCCCGGGGGGGCTACCTACAATGAGCAGTTCTTC. Amino acids: CASSQAQPGGATYNEQFF.

The J gene is TRBJ2-7, the V gene TRBV28, with D uncertain. Per germline, CDR1 MDHEN and CDR2 SYDVKM. This CDR3 has 13 residues. The V end was cut by 3 bases, the J end by 4 bases, with 10 bases between. The CDR3 spells CASSFGPAYEQYF. The CDR3, as DNA: TGTGCCAGCAGTTTCGGACCTGCATACGAGCAGTACTTC.

CDR3 coding DNA: TGCAGCGTTGTACTTCCCTCTGGAAACACCATATATTTT. Protein sequence: CSVVLPSGNTIYF. The gene calls are TRBV29-1 and TRBJ1-3; D gene ambiguous. Germline V gene lookup returns CDR1 SQVTM and CDR2 ANQGSEA. V lost 4 bases and J lost 0, with 7 bases in between. This CDR3 is built from 13 residues.

The V gene is TRBV7-2, the J gene TRBJ2-1, with D possibly TRBD2 on 5 matching bases. The V gene lost 5 bases and the J gene lost 8 bases, with 13 bases spanning the gap. Germline CDR1 SGHTA, CDR2 FQGNSA. The CDR3 is 13 residues long. CDR3 nucleotide sequence: TGTGCCAGCAGCCCTGGATCAGCGGATGAGCAGTTCTTC. Translating it yields CASSPGSADEQFF.

The chain recombines TRBV19 with TRBJ2-7; D unresolved. V was trimmed by 1 base and J by 2 bases, leaving 9 bases between them. CDR3 size: 14 residues. The V gene's germline CDR1 is LNHDA and CDR2 SQIVND (reference sequence). The CDR3 reads CASSIGHLTYEQYF. The CDR3 DNA follows: TGTGCCAGTAGTATAGGACACCTAACCTACGAGCAGTACTTC.

The chain links TRBV5-6 to TRBJ2-7; 8 nucleotides align to TRBD1. The CDR3 contains 14 residues. The V segment lost 6 bases and the J segment 0 bases; nucleotides outside the gene matches: 5. Germline assignment: CDR1 SGHDT and CDR2 YYEEEE. The CDR3 spells CASNQGASSYEQYF. The DNA of the CDR3 is TGTGCCAGCAACCAGGGGGCTAGCTCCTACGAGCAGTACTTC.

V and J are TRBV7-8 and TRBJ1-5, with D unclear. The CDR3 sequence is 13 residues long. Trimming took off 5 bases at V and 5 bases at J, with 10 bases between the two ends. The germline CDR1 and CDR2 sequences are SGHVS and FQNEAQ. The CDR3 DNA is TGTGCCAGCAGCCAAAGGTGGGATCAGCCCCAGCATTTT. It translates to CASSQRWDQPQHF. Using reference TRBV7-8 and TRBJ1-5 for the parts outside the CDR3, the full variable domain is GAGVSQSPRYKVAKRGQDVALRCDPISGHVSLFWYQQALGQGPEFLTYFQNEAQLDKSGLPSDRFFAERPEGSVSTLKIQRTQQEDSAVYLCASSQRWDQPQHFGDGTRLSIL.

The chain is built from TRBV5-1 and TRBJ2-5; 8 nucleotides line up with TRBD2. Germline CDR1 reads SGHRS; CDR2 reads YFSETQ. The CDR3 is made up of 15 amino acids. V shed 1 base and J 2 bases; nucleotides not matched to a gene: 4. The DNA of the CDR3 is TGCGCCAGCAGCTTGACTAGCGGAGCACAAGAGACCCAGTACTTC. Translation gives CASSLTSGAQETQYF.

This chain uses TRBV7-9 with TRBJ1-1; no firm D call. The CDR3 is 14 residues long. The V and J ends lost 3 bases and 3 bases respectively, with 11 bases between them. The germline V gene has CDR1 SEHNR and CDR2 FQNEAQ (reference sequence). The CDR3 DNA follows: TGTGCCAGCAGCTTCTCCGGCCAGGACACTGAAGCTTTCTTT. It specifies CASSFSGQDTEAFF.

The chain is built from TRBV7-9 and TRBJ2-3; TRBD2 matches 8 bases. Germline V gene lookup returns CDR1 SEHNR and CDR2 FQNEAQ (reference sequence). The CDR3 is 15 residues long. V gave up 6 bases and J gave up 0 bases; unmatched junction bases: 5. CDR3 loop: CASRPGLASTDTQYF. The CDR3 nucleotides read TGTGCCAGCAGACCCGGACTAGCTAGCACAGATACGCAGTATTTT.

The table lists this clone with a few counts. V is TRBV18 and J is TRBJ2-7; D ambiguous. V was clipped by 3 bases and J by 3 bases, with 18 bases between them. Germline V gene data show CDR1 as KGHSH and CDR2 as LQKENI. The CDR3 totals 16 residues. The CDR3 DNA reads as TGTGCCAGCTCACCCGCCTTCGGGTCAGAATACTACGAGCAGTACTTC. Translating it yields CASSPAFGSEYYEQYF.

The V and J genes are TRBV27 and TRBJ1-1; D gene uncertain. Trimming took off 5 bases at V and 0 bases at J, with 16 bases between the two ends. This CDR3 spans 16 amino acids. The germline gives CDR1 MNHEY, CDR2 SMNVEV (reference sequence). CDR3 sequence: CASSLYGEDLNTEAFF. CDR3 bases: TGTGCCAGCAGTCTCTACGGGGAGGATCTGAACACTGAAGCTTTCTTT.

V and J are TRBV6-1 and TRBJ2-7, with D perhaps TRBD1 (5 bases). Per the germline V gene, CDR1 is MNHNS and CDR2 is SASEGT. The ends were cut back, 4 bases at V and 3 bases at J, with 13 bases in the middle. The CDR3 runs to 14 residues. CDR3 in DNA: TGTGCCAGCAGTGTAGAGACAGACTTCTACGAGCAGTACTTC. Encoded protein: CASSVETDFYEQYF.

The V gene is TRBV28, the J gene TRBJ1-3; 8 nucleotides line up with TRBD1. There are 17 residues in the CDR3. Per the germline V gene, CDR1 is MDHEN and CDR2 is SYDVKM. With V trimmed by 6 bases and J by 0 bases, 10 bases remained unmatched. Here the CDR3 DNA reads TGTGCCAGCAGCCTCCAGGGACAGGCCTTCTCTGGAAACACCATATATTTT. This encodes CASSLQGQAFSGNTIYF. The full variable domain, its missing parts supplied by reference TRBV28 and TRBJ1-3, is DVKVTQSSRYLVKRTGEKVFLECVQDMDHENMFWYRQDPGLGLRLIYFSYDVKMKEKGDIPEGYSVSREKKERFSLILESASTNQTSMYLCASSLQGQAFSGNTIYFGEGSWLTVV.

This sequence joins TRBV28 and TRBJ2-1; D not certain. This CDR3 region has 14 residues. Trimming shortened V by 3 bases and J by 3 bases, and 9 bases separated the two germline ends. Germline loops: CDR1 MDHEN, CDR2 SYDVKM. The CDR3 is CASSFGSSYNEQFF. In DNA, the CDR3 is TGTGCCAGCAGTTTCGGCTCGAGCTACAATGAGCAGTTCTTC. Filled out from reference TRBV28 and TRBJ2-1, the complete variable domain reads DVKVTQSSRYLVKRTGEKVFLECVQDMDHENMFWYRQDPGLGLRLIYFSYDVKMKEKGDIPEGYSVSREKKERFSLILESASTNQTSMYLCASSFGSSYNEQFFGPGTRLTVL.

This clone occurred a few times. The rearrangement uses TRBV19 and TRBJ1-2, with unresolved D. The V gene's germline CDR1 is LNHDA and CDR2 SQIVND (reference sequence). V was pared by 5 bases and J by 0 bases, with 4 bases between. The CDR3 loop spans 12 amino acids. DNA for the CDR3: TGTGCCAGTAGTGTGACTAACTATGGCTACACCTTC. Residues: CASSVTNYGYTF.

CDR3 sequence reads: CASSPWGNQPQHF. In DNA, the CDR3 is TGTGCCAGCTCCCCTTGGGGGAATCAGCCCCAGCATTTT. The chain recombines TRBV7-6 with TRBJ1-5; tentative D call: TRBD1 (5 bases). This CDR3 comprises 13 residues. The V gene's germline CDR1 is SGHVS and CDR2 FNYEAQ. The V and J ends lost 8 bases and 4 bases respectively, with 12 bases between them.

CDR3 in amino acids: CASSGDPWTSGRAGDTQYF. The CDR3 bases are TGTGCCAGCAGCGGGGACCCATGGACTAGCGGGAGGGCCGGAGATACGCAGTATTTT. The chain joins TRBV28 to TRBJ2-3; 15 bases align to TRBD2. With V trimmed by 6 bases and J by 5 bases, 15 bases remained unmatched. Germline V lookup: CDR1 MDHEN, CDR2 SYDVKM. This CDR3 contains 19 residues.